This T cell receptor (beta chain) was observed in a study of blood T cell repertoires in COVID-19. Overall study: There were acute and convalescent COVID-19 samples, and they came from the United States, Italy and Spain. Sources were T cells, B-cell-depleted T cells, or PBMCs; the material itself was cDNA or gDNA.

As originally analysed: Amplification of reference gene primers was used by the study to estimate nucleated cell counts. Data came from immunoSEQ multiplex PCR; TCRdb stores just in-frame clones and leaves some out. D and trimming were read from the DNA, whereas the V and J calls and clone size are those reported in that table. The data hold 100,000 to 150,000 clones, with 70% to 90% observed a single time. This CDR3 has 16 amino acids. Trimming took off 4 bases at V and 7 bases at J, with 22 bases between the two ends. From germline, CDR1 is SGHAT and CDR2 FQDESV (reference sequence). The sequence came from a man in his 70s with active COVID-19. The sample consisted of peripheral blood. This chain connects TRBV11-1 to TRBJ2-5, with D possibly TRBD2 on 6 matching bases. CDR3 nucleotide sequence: TGTGCCAGCAGCTCGCCCTTCAGGGAGGCCGGAGGGACCCAGTACTTC. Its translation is CASSSPFREAGGTQYF. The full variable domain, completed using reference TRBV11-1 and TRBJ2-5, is EAEVAQSPRYKITEKSQAVAFWCDPISGHATLYWYRQILGQGPELLVQFQDESVVDDSQLPKDRFSAERLKGVDSTLKIQPAELGDSAMYLCASSSPFREAGGTQYFGPGTRLLVL.